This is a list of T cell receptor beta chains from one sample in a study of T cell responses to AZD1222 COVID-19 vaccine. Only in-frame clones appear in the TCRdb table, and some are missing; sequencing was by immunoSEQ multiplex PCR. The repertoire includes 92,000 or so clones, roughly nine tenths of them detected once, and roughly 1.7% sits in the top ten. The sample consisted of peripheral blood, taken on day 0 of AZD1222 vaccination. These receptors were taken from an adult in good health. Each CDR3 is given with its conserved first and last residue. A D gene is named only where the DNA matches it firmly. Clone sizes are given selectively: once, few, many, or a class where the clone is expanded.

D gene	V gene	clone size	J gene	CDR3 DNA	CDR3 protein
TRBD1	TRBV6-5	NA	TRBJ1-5	TGTGCCAGCAGGCTGACAGGGGTGGATCAGCCCCAGCATTTT	CASRLTGVDQPQHF
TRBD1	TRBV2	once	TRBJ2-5	TGTGCCAGCAGAGCCCGGGACAGGAGAGAGACCCAGTACTTC	CASRARDRRETQYF
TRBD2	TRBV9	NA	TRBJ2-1	TGTGCCAGCAGCGGGACTAGCAGAAACAATGAGCAGTTCTTC	CASSGTSRNNEQFF
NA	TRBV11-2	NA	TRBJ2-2	TGTGCCAGCAGCTTAGAACTAGCCGTAAACACCGGGGAGCTGTTTTTT	CASSLELAVNTGELFF
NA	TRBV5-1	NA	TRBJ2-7	TGCGCCAGCGGGACCGGACCCAGCTCCTACGAGCAGTACTTC	CASGTGPSSYEQYF
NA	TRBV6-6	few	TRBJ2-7	TGTGCCAGCAGCCTCCAGGGTTCACAATCCTACGAGCAGTACTTC	CASSLQGSQSYEQYF
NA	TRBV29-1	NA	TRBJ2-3	TGCAGCGTCCTTGGGACATTACCGACCACAGATACGCAGTATTTT	CSVLGTLPTTDTQYF
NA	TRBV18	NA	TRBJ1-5	TGTGCCAGCTCACCAAGTGGTGGGGGCGCGGGCAATCAGCCCCAGCATTTT	CASSPSGGGAGNQPQHF
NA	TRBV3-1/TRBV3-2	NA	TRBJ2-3	TGTGCCAGCAGCCAAGAAAGGACCCCCGTACCCCCAACAGATACGCAGTATTTT	CASSQERTPVPPTDTQYF
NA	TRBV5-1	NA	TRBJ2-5	TGCGCCAGCAGCTTGGGATTTCTTACCACCCAAGAGACCCAGTACTTC	CASSLGFLTTQETQYF
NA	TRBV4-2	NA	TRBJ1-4	TGTGCCAGCAGCCGACGACGTGGGCTTACCGGCACGGAACTGTTTTTT	CASSRRRGLTGTELFF
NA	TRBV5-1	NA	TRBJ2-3	TGCGCCAGCAGCCCCGGGGTGGGGAGCACAGATACGCAGTATTTT	CASSPGVGSTDTQYF
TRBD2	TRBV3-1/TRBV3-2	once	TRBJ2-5	TGTGCCAGCAGCCATCTAGCGGGGGTGGAGACCCAGTACTTC	CASSHLAGVETQYF
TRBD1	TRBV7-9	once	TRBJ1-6	TGTGCCAGCAGCTTAGCTTATTCGACAGGGGGATCAGATTCACCCCTCCACTTT	CASSLAYSTGGSDSPLHF
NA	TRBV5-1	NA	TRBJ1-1	TGCGCCAGCAGCCAAACTTTTGGGGGTAGGGACACTGAAGCTTTCTTT	CASSQTFGGRDTEAFF
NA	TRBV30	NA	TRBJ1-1	TGTGCCTGGAACCCGAAAGGGAACACTGAAGCTTTCTTT	CAWNPKGNTEAFF
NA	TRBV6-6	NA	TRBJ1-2	TGTGCCAGCACAACGGGCGGTACCTCCTATGGCTACACCTTC	CASTTGGTSYGYTF
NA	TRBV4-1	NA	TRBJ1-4	TGCGCCAGCAGCCAAGTTCACAGTCGAACAACTAATGAAAAACTGTTTTTT	CASSQVHSRTTNEKLFF
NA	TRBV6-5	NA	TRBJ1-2	TGTGCCAGCACCGGCAGGGCAGGGACCGATGGCTACACCTTC	CASTGRAGTDGYTF
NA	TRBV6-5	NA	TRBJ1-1	TGTGCCAGCAAACAGGGTCAGGGAAATGAAGCTTTCTTT	CASKQGQGNEAFF
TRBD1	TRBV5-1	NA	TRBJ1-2	TGCGCCAGCAGCGCATCACAGGGGAACCAAGTCAACGGCTACACCTTC	CASSASQGNQVNGYTF
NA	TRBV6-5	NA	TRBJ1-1	TGTGCCAGCAGTTACTTGGTGAACACTGAAGCTTTCTTT	CASSYLVNTEAFF